This T cell receptor (beta chain) was found in a study of control samples from healthy donors and cancer patients. After removal of 5 bases from V and 4 bases from J, the junction contained 10 bases not matched to a gene. CDR3 length: 17 residues. Germline V CDR1 and CDR2: SGHNT, YYREEE (reference sequence). Using immunoSEQ multiplex PCR, the repertoire was profiled, and TCRdb retains in-frame clones only, with some absent. The sample shows 400,000 to 500,000 clones, around 90% of them seen only once. The sequencing input was PBMCs. The chain is built from TRBV5-4 and TRBJ1-4; 11 bases are a match to TRBD1. This TCR came from a man between 35 and 55 years old with head and neck cancer. CDR3: CASRSGTGGNLNEKLFF. The DNA of the CDR3 is TGTGCCAGCAGGTCCGGGACAGGGGGGAACCTTAATGAAAAACTGTTTTTT.